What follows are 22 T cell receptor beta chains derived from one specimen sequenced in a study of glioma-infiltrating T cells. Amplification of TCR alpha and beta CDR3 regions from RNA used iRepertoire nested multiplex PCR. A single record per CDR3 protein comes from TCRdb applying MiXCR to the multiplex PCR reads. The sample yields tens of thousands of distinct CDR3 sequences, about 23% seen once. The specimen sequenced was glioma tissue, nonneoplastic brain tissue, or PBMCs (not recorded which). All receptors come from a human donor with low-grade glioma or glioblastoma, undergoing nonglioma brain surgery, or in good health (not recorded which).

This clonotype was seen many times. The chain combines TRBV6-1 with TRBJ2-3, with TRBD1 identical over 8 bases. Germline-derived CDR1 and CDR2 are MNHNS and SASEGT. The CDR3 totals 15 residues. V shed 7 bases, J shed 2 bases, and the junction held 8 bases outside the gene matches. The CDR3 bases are TGTGCCAGCACTAGAAACAGGGGGTCCACAGATACGCAGTATTTT. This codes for CASTRNRGSTDTQYF.

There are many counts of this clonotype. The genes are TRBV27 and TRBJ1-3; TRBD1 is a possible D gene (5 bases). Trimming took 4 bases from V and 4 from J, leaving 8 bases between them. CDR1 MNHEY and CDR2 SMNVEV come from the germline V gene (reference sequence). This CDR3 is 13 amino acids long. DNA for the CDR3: TGTGCCAGCAGTTCAGGGCGAGGAAACACCATATATTTT. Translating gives CASSSGRGNTIYF.

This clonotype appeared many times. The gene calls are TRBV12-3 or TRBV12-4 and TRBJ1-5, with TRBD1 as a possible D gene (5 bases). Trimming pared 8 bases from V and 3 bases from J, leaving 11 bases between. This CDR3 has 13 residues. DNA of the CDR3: TGTGCCAGCGGCAGACAGACCAATCAGCCCCAGCATTTT. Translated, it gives CASGRQTNQPQHF.

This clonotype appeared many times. The CDR3 loop reads CASSQQETQYF. The CDR3 DNA reads as TGTGCCAGCAGCCAGCAAGAGACCCAGTACTTC. J is TRBJ2-5 and V is TRBV4-2; D not certain. The CDR3 is 11 residues long. CDR1 is LGHNA and CDR2 is YNFKEQ in the germline V gene. Trimming left V 3 bases short and J 2 bases short, with 1 base between.

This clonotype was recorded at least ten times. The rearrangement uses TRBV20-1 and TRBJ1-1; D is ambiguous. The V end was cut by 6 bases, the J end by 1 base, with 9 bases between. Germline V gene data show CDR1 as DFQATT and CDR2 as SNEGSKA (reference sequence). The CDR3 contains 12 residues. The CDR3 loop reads CSAGRTNTEAFF. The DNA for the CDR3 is TGCAGTGCCGGACGGACGAACACTGAAGCTTTCTTT.

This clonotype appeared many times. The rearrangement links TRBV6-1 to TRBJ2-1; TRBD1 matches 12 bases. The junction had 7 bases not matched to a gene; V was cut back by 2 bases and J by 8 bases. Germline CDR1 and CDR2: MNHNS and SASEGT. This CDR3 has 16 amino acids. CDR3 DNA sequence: TGTGCCAGCAGTGAACGGGGGACAGGGGGCGCGGATGAGCAGTTCTTC. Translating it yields CASSERGTGGADEQFF.

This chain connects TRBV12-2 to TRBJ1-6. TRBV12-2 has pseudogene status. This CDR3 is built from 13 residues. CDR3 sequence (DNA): TGTGCAAGTCGCTTAGGGGGAAATTCACCCCTCCACTTT. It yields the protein CASRLGGNSPLHF.

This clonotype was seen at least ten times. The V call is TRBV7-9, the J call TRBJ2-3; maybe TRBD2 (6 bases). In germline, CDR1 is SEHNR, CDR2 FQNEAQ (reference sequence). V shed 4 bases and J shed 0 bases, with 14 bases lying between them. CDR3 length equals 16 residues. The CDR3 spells CASSSGSGVSTDTQYF. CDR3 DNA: TGTGCCAGCAGCTCGGGGTCGGGAGTAAGCACAGATACGCAGTATTTT.

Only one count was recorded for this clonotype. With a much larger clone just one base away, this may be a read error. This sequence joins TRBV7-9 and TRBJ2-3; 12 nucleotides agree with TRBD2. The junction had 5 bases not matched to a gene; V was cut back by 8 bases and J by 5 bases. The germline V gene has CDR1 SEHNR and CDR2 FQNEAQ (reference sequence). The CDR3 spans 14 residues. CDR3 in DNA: TGTGCCAGCGGACTAGCGGGACACATAGATACGCAGTATTTT. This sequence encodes CASGLAGHIDTQYF.

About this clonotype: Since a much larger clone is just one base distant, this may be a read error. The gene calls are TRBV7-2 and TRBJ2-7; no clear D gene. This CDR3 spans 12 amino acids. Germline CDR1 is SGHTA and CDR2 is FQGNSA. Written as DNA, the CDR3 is TGTGCCGGCAGCTTAGTTGCGTCCGAGCAGTACTTC. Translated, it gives CAGSLVASEQYF.

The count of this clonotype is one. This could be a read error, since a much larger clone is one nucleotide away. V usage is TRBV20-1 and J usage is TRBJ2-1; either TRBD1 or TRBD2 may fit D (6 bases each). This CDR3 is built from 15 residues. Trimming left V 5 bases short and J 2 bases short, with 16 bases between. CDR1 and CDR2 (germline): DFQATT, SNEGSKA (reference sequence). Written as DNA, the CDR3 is TGCAGTGCTCCCCTCGTAGGGGGGCCCTACAATGAGCAGTTCTTC. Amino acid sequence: CSAPLVGGPYNEQFF.

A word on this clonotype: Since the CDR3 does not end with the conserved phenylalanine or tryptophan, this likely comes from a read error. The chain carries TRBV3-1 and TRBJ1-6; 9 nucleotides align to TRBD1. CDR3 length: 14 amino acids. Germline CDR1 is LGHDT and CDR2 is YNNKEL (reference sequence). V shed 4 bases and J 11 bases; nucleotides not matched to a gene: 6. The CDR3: CASSLYRDRAPLHV. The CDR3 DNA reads TGTGCCAGCAGCCTGTACAGGGACAGGGCACCCCTCCACGTT.

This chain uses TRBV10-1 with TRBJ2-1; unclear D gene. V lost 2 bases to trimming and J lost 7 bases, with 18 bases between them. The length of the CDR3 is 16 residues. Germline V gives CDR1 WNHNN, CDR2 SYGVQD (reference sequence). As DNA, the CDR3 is TGCGCCAGCAGTGAGACCTTCCTCGCACCTAAGAATGAGCAGTTCTTC. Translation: CASSETFLAPKNEQFF.

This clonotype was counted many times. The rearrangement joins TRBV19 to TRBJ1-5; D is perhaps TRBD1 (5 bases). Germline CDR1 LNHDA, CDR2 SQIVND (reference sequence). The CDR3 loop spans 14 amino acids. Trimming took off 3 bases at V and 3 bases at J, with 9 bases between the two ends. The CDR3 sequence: CASSIRRVNQPQHF. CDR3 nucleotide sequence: TGTGCCAGTAGTATCCGCAGGGTCAATCAGCCCCAGCATTTT. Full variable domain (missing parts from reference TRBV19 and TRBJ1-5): DGGITQSPKYLFRKEGQNVTLSCEQNLNHDAMYWYRQDPGQGLRLIYYSQIVNDFQKGDIAEGYSVSREKKESFPLTVTSAQKNPTAFYLCASSIRRVNQPQHFGDGTRLSIL.

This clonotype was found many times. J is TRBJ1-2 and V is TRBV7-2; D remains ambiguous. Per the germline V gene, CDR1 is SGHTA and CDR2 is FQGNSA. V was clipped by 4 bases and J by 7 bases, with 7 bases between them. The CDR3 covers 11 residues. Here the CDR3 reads CASSSHRGYTF. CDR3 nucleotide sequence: TGTGCCAGCAGCTCTCACCGTGGCTACACCTTC.

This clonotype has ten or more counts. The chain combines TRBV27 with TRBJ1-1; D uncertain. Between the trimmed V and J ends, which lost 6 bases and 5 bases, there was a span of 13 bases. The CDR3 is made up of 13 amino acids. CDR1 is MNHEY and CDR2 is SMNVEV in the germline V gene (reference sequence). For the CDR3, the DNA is TGTGCCAGCAGCCTAAAGGGCGAAACTGAAGCTTTCTTT. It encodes CASSLKGETEAFF.

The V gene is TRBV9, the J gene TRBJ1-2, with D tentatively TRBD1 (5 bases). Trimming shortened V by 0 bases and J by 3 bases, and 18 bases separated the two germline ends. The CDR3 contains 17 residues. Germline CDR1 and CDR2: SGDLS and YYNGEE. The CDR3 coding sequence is TGTGCCAGCAGCGTAGCGGCCGGGGTGACAGTGGACTATGGCTACACCTTC. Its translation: CASSVAAGVTVDYGYTF.

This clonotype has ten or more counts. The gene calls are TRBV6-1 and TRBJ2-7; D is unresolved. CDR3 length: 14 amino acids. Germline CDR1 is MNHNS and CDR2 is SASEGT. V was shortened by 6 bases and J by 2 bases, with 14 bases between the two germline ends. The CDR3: CASRAPGQTYEQYF. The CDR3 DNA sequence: TGTGCCAGCAGGGCCCCCGGGCAGACCTACGAGCAGTACTTC.

The CDR3 DNA reads as TGCGCCAGCCGCCCCGTACTTAGCTCCTACGAGCAGTACTTC. Protein sequence: CASRPVLSSYEQYF. This chain connects TRBV5-1 to TRBJ2-7; no clear D. The CDR3 sequence is 14 residues long. Trimming took off 7 bases at V and 0 bases at J, with 14 bases between the two ends. The germline CDR1 and CDR2 sequences are SGHRS and YFSETQ. The whole variable domain, filled in from reference TRBV5-1 and TRBJ2-7, reads KAGVTQTPRYLIKTRGQQVTLSCSPISGHRSVSWYQQTPGQGLQFLFEYFSETQRNKGNFPGRFSGRQFSNSRSEMNVSTLELGDSALYLCASRPVLSSYEQYFGPGTRLTVT.

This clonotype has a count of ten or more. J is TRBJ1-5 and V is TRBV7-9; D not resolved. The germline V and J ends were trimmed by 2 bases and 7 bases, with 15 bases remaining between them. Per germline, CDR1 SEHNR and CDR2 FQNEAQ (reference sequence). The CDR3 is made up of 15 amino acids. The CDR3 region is CASSLNAEGGQPQHF. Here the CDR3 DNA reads TGTGCCAGCAGCTTAAACGCCGAGGGAGGCCAGCCCCAGCATTTT. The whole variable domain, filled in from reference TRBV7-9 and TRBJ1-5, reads DTGVSQNPRHKITKRGQNVTFRCDPISEHNRLYWYRQTLGQGPEFLTYFQNEAQLEKSRLLSDRFSAERPKGSFSTLEIQRTEQGDSAMYLCASSLNAEGGQPQHFGDGTRLSIL.

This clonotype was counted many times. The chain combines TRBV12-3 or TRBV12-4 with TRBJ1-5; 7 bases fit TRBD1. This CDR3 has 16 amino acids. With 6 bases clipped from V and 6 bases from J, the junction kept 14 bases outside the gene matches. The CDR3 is CASSLVLGGSGQPQHF. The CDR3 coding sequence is TGTGCCAGCAGCCTTGTCCTAGGGGGCTCGGGTCAGCCCCAGCATTTT.

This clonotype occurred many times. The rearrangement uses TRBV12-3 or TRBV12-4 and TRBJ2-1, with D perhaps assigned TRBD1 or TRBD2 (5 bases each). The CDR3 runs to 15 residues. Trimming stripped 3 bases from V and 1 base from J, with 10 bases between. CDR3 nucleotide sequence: TGTGCCAGCAGTTTGGGGGATACTTCCTACAATGAGCAGTTCTTC. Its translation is CASSLGDTSYNEQFF.